This T cell receptor (beta chain) is drawn from a study of blood T cell repertoires in COVID-19 (dated by TCRdb to the early 2020s). As for the study more broadly: Samples covering the acute and convalescent phases of COVID-19 were provided by collaborators in the United States, Italy and Spain. The material from the prospective study consisted of cDNA or gDNA derived from T cells, B-cell-depleted T cells, or PBMCs. Subjects who had been exposed to COVID-19, were actively infected with it, or had recovered from it provided the deeply sampled blood TCRbeta repertoires that made up the dataset. A freely available public database, intended as a resource for researchers studying the immune response to SARS-CoV-2, is where the repertoires were released. Samples were obtained from the ongoing ImmuneRACE study (first 160 participants) and from some 1,300 subjects provided by 6 global collaborators. A de-identified subject ID, COVID-19 status, age in years and sex were almost always included in the sample metadata. Where available, HLA class I and class II types were obtained from metadata supplied by the sample provider rather than from assay-based typing.

The immunoSEQ Assay, a bias-controlled multiplex PCR, was used to amplify TCRbeta CDR3 regions from genomic DNA. The source study handled its data this way. The number of nucleated cells in each sample was estimated by amplification of reference gene primers within the assay. To quantify the absolute abundance of each unique TCRbeta CDR3 rearrangement, sequence reads were collapsed and filtered. Productive Simpson clonality was computed per sample as the square root of Simpson's diversity index over productive rearrangements. This immuneACCESS table, as held by TCRdb, lists in-frame sequences with V and J called but not all clones. Of the missing ones, under half trace to an unresolved V gene in checked studies; the others have no known cause. The V and J calls and clone size are taken from that table; D and trimming were inferred from the DNA. Within this sample are about 81,000 clones, with around nine tenths of them counted one time only. 4.8% of the sample comes from the top ten.

Regarding this clone: Its antigen has not been determined. The record has no base qualities; no much larger clone is one base away.

General study outcomes and caveats: The quantity of clinical and demographic metadata differed by source and by participant and was supplied without curation.

The collaborating institutions used their own protocols to collect whole blood in K2EDTA tubes. Collaborator samples were shipped for TCRbeta analysis as frozen whole blood, isolated PBMCs, or DNA extracted from either sample type. This receptor was identified in an elderly woman with acute or convalescent COVID-19. Sequenced material: peripheral blood.

The CDR3 region reads CASSRDRGQNTEAFF. The bases read TGTGCCAGCAGCAGAGACAGGGGGCAGAACACTGAAGCTTTCTTT. The V gene is TRBV13 and the J gene is TRBJ1-1, and 10 junction bases match TRBD1. The CDR3 goes from the cysteine to the phenylalanine over 15 residues. Only the CDR3 DNA stays, 45 bases, in frame from base 1. The germline V and J ends show losses of 5 bases and 1 base respectively, and no gene match explains 4 bases of the junction. The germline V gene (reference sequence) gives CDR1 as PRHDT and CDR2 as FYEKMQ.